This T cell receptor beta chain was sequenced for a study of circulating CD8 cells and anti-PD-1 response in melanoma. TCR libraries were prepared from about 16 ng of total RNA with the QIAseq Immune Repertoire TCR panel. TCRdb independently ran MiXCR on the reads; one entry per CDR3 protein. The sample contains about 2,000 distinct CDR3 sequences, roughly 6.3% of which appear only once. Study observations and caveats: Clonotype sharing was highest between DPOS and TIGIT subsets.

In germline, CDR1 is DFQATT, CDR2 SNEGSKA (reference sequence). The CDR3 extends over 14 amino acids. The J segment lost 3 bases and the V segment lost 6 bases, leaving 7 bases of the junction unmatched. Live CD3+CD8+TCRalphabeta+ cells were sorted into four subsets by PD-1 and/or TIGIT. By sample share, this clonotype is large (0.1 to 1%). Its target is unknown. This material consisted of CD8+ T cells from PBMCs, taken at baseline or after one month of anti-PD-1 therapy (not recorded which). This chain links TRBV20-1 with TRBJ2-7, with 11 bases identical to TRBD1. The sequence was collected from a human donor with melanoma. DNA of the CDR3: TGCAGTGCGGCTCAGGGACAGGGGGACTACGAGCAGTACTTC. It specifies CSAAQGQGDYEQYF.